This passage covers 7 T cell receptor beta chains from one sample sequenced in a study of cytomegalovirus exposure and HLA in healthy donors. The PCR made use of 60 Vbeta and 13 Jbeta primers. The method was immunoSEQ multiplex PCR; TCRdb's version includes in-frame clones alone and lacks a portion of them. The sample gives roughly 160,000 clones, 65% to 85% of which show up once; approximately 1.3% is in the top ten. Specimen: PBMCs. The receptors derive from a boy younger than 10 in good health and CMV-seronegative.

This clone was picked up a small number of times. V gene TRBV7-2 combines with J gene TRBJ2-6; 9 bases are a match to TRBD1. The ends lost 5 bases at V and 2 bases at J; junction bases unmatched: 13. Per the germline V gene, CDR1 is SGHTA and CDR2 is FQGNSA. This CDR3 contains 19 residues. The CDR3 nucleotides are TGTGCCAGCAGCAGACCCTGGGGACAGGGCGGTGCTGGGGCCAACGTCCTGACTTTC. It translates to CASSRPWGQGGAGANVLTF.

The V and J genes are TRBV28 and TRBJ2-7; TRBD1 aligns across 8 bases. The trim removed 4 bases at V and 5 bases at J, leaving 4 bases unmatched. The CDR3 totals 13 residues. Germline V lookup: CDR1 MDHEN, CDR2 SYDVKM. The CDR3 loop is CASSSGQGDEQYF. In DNA, the CDR3 is TGTGCCAGCAGTTCTGGACAGGGTGACGAGCAGTACTTC.

The chain couples TRBV30 to TRBJ2-7; no firm D call. Germline CDR1 GTSNPN, CDR2 SVGIG (reference sequence). V lost 1 base and J lost 5, with 6 bases in between. This CDR3 region has 11 residues. The chain's CDR3 is CAWSDSHEQYF. The CDR3 DNA reads TGTGCCTGGAGTGACAGCCACGAGCAGTACTTC.

The V call is TRBV2, the J call TRBJ2-7; a weak D match, TRBD1 (5 bases). The germline CDR1 and CDR2 sequences are SNHLY and FYNNEI. V lost 6 bases and J lost 2, with 17 bases in between. CDR3 size: 15 residues. The CDR3 bases are TGTGCCAGCAGCGCCGAGGATGGGGCCGCCTACGAGCAGTACGTC. Amino acids: CASSAEDGAAYEQYV.

The J gene is TRBJ2-1, the V gene TRBV5-1; 10 positions agree with TRBD2. CDR3 size: 18 residues. From germline, CDR1 is SGHRS and CDR2 YFSETQ. V shed 2 bases and J 5 bases; nucleotides not matched to a gene: 13. The CDR3 spells CASSFFTVGTSANNEQFF. Written as DNA, the CDR3 is TGCGCCAGCAGCTTCTTCACGGTTGGGACTAGCGCGAACAATGAGCAGTTCTTC.

This rearrangement joins TRBV18 to TRBJ1-3; TRBD1 matches 7 bases. The CDR3 has 15 amino acids. With 1 base clipped from V and 3 bases from J, the junction kept 3 bases outside the gene matches. Looked up from germline, CDR1 is KGHSH and CDR2 is LQKENI. The CDR3 sequence is CASSPQGAYGNTIYF. CDR3 bases: TGTGCCAGCTCACCACAGGGGGCTTATGGAAACACCATATATTTT.

The CDR3 coding sequence is TGTGCCAGCAGCCAAGTCCCGGGACTAGCGGGTAGCACAGATACGCAGTATTTT. Amino acid sequence: CASSQVPGLAGSTDTQYF. This rearrangement joins TRBV4-2 to TRBJ2-3; 12 nucleotides line up with TRBD2. The CDR3 extends over 18 amino acids. Per the germline V gene, CDR1 is LGHNA and CDR2 is YNFKEQ. The V gene end was trimmed by 1 base and the J gene end by 0 bases; junction bases not matched to a gene: 5.